This is a list of T cell receptor beta chains from one sample in a study of control samples from healthy donors and cancer patients. TCRdb keeps only in-frame clones here, not all; method: immunoSEQ multiplex PCR. The table records about 34,000 clones, 86% of them present only once. The sample was PBMCs. Source of these receptors: a woman aged 40 to 50 with lung cancer. The CDR3 runs from the conserved cysteine through the conserved F or W. Each record gives: clone size, V gene, J gene, D gene, CDR3 protein, CDR3 DNA. D genes are given only for firm matches. Size values are once, few and many counts, or a class for expanded clones, and some rows have none.

abundance: NA; v_gene: TRBV6-6; j_gene: TRBJ1-4; d_gene: NA; CDR3aa: CASSYLGGGDEKLFF; CDR3nt: TGTGCCAGCAGTTACTTGGGGGGCGGAGATGAAAAACTGTTTTTT
abundance: NA; v_gene: TRBV13; j_gene: TRBJ2-3; d_gene: TRBD1; CDR3aa: CASSFTRQGDTQYF; CDR3nt: TGTGCCAGCAGCTTTACTCGACAGGGGGATACGCAGTATTTT
abundance: NA; v_gene: TRBV4-2; j_gene: TRBJ1-4; d_gene: NA; CDR3aa: CASSQEIHFEKLFF; CDR3nt: TGTGCCAGCAGCCAAGAAATCCATTTTGAAAAACTGTTTTTT
abundance: few; v_gene: TRBV11-2; j_gene: TRBJ1-1; d_gene: TRBD1; CDR3aa: CASSFSGTGGTEAFF; CDR3nt: TGTGCCAGCAGCTTCTCCGGGACAGGGGGCACTGAAGCTTTCTTT
abundance: NA; v_gene: TRBV12-5; j_gene: TRBJ2-5; d_gene: NA; CDR3aa: CASGPPGETQYF; CDR3nt: TGTGCTAGTGGTCCCCCGGGGGAGACCCAGTACTTC
abundance: NA; v_gene: TRBV18; j_gene: TRBJ1-1; d_gene: NA; CDR3aa: CASSPRTTEGTEAFF; CDR3nt: TGTGCCAGCTCACCCCGGACAACGGAGGGCACTGAAGCTTTCTTT
abundance: NA; v_gene: TRBV6-5; j_gene: TRBJ2-5; d_gene: NA; CDR3aa: CASSPHIRAQETQYF; CDR3nt: TGTGCCAGCAGTCCGCATATCAGGGCCCAAGAGACCCAGTACTTC
abundance: NA; v_gene: TRBV28; j_gene: TRBJ2-2; d_gene: NA; CDR3aa: CASSPAGELFF; CDR3nt: TGTGCCAGCAGCCCGGCCGGGGAGCTGTTTTTT
abundance: NA; v_gene: TRBV7-3; j_gene: TRBJ2-2; d_gene: TRBD2; CDR3aa: CASSLAGGHTGELFF; CDR3nt: TGTGCCAGCAGCCTAGCGGGGGGACACACCGGGGAGCTGTTTTTT
abundance: NA; v_gene: TRBV2; j_gene: TRBJ1-6; d_gene: NA; CDR3aa: CASSGSSLALHF; CDR3nt: TGTGCCAGCAGTGGGAGCTCCCTAGCCCTCCACTTT
abundance: once; v_gene: TRBV21-1; j_gene: TRBJ2-7; d_gene: NA; CDR3aa: CASSGRTGHREQYF; CDR3nt: TGTGCCAGCAGCGGGCGGACAGGGCACAGGGAGCAGTACTTC
abundance: NA; v_gene: TRBV5-6; j_gene: TRBJ1-5; d_gene: NA; CDR3aa: CASSLKNQPQHF; CDR3nt: TGTGCCAGCAGCTTGAAGAATCAGCCCCAGCATTTT
abundance: NA; v_gene: TRBV7-3; j_gene: TRBJ1-3; d_gene: TRBD1; CDR3aa: CASSPTGGKGNTIYF; CDR3nt: TGTGCCAGCAGCCCCACAGGGGGTAAGGGAAACACCATATATTTT
abundance: NA; v_gene: TRBV7-9; j_gene: TRBJ2-6; d_gene: NA; CDR3aa: CASSPGPSISGANVLTF; CDR3nt: TGTGCCAGCAGCCCGGGGCCGAGCATCTCTGGGGCCAACGTCCTGACTTTC
abundance: once; v_gene: TRBV5-1; j_gene: TRBJ1-1; d_gene: NA; CDR3aa: CATSTLRNTEAFF; CDR3nt: TGCGCCACCTCGACACTGAGGAACACTGAAGCTTTCTTT
abundance: NA; v_gene: TRBV28; j_gene: TRBJ2-5; d_gene: TRBD2; CDR3aa: CASSLPAGDQETQYF; CDR3nt: TGTGCCAGCAGTTTACCAGCGGGGGACCAAGAGACCCAGTACTTC
abundance: NA; v_gene: TRBV4-1; j_gene: TRBJ2-2; d_gene: TRBD1; CDR3aa: CASSHKLTGVDTGELFF; CDR3nt: TGCGCCAGCAGCCACAAATTGACAGGGGTCGACACCGGGGAGCTGTTTTTT
abundance: NA; v_gene: TRBV14; j_gene: TRBJ2-7; d_gene: NA; CDR3aa: CASSPFSKGEQYF; CDR3nt: TGTGCCAGCAGCCCCTTCTCAAAGGGCGAGCAGTACTTC
abundance: NA; v_gene: TRBV7-2; j_gene: TRBJ1-1; d_gene: NA; CDR3aa: CASSSDGSNTEAFF; CDR3nt: TGTGCCAGCAGCTCCGACGGGAGTAACACTGAAGCTTTCTTT
abundance: NA; v_gene: TRBV19; j_gene: TRBJ2-2; d_gene: TRBD1; CDR3aa: CASRTGANTGELFF; CDR3nt: TGTGCCAGTAGGACAGGGGCCAACACCGGGGAGCTGTTTTTT
abundance: NA; v_gene: TRBV2; j_gene: TRBJ2-5; d_gene: NA; CDR3aa: CATRTDQETQYF; CDR3nt: TGTGCCACCCGGACAGATCAAGAGACCCAGTACTTC
abundance: NA; v_gene: TRBV10-3; j_gene: TRBJ2-1; d_gene: NA; CDR3aa: CAVEVGHDNEQFF; CDR3nt: TGTGCCGTCGAGGTGGGCCACGACAATGAGCAGTTCTTC
abundance: NA; v_gene: TRBV11-3; j_gene: TRBJ2-3; d_gene: TRBD2; CDR3aa: CASSGLRGLAGHTQYF; CDR3nt: TGTGCCAGCAGCGGACTGCGGGGACTAGCGGGACATACGCAGTATTTT
abundance: NA; v_gene: TRBV5-1; j_gene: TRBJ2-5; d_gene: TRBD1; CDR3aa: CASSNTGTGEETQYF; CDR3nt: TGCGCCAGCAGCAATACCGGGACAGGGGAAGAGACCCAGTACTTC
abundance: NA; v_gene: TRBV29-1; j_gene: TRBJ1-1; d_gene: TRBD1; CDR3aa: CSVQQQGATEAFF; CDR3nt: TGCAGCGTCCAACAACAGGGGGCAACTGAAGCTTTCTTT